Following are 8 T cell receptor beta chains from one sample sequenced in a study of CD8 T cells in Susac syndrome. Random hexamers were used to reverse transcribe the RNA input (0.5 to 1 ug). TCRdb used MiXCR to reprocess the immunoSEQ multiplex PCR reads, holding one entry per CDR3 protein. The repertoire holds around 50,000 distinct CDR3 sequences, with around 93% as singletons. The specimen was CD8+ T cells from PBMCs. All receptors derive from a human donor in good health.

The chain combines TRBV5-1 with TRBJ2-7, with TRBD1 matching 10 bases. The CDR3 is made up of 14 amino acids. V lost 3 bases and J lost 5; bases outside the gene matches: 5. Germline-derived CDR1 and CDR2 are SGHRS and YFSETQ. CDR3 nucleotides: TGCGCCAGCAGCTCCGGGACAGGGGTCAACGAGCAGTACTTC. The encoded protein is CASSSGTGVNEQYF. The complete variable domain, with remaining parts taken from reference TRBV5-1 and TRBJ2-7, reads KAGVTQTPRYLIKTRGQQVTLSCSPISGHRSVSWYQQTPGQGLQFLFEYFSETQRNKGNFPGRFSGRQFSNSRSEMNVSTLELGDSALYLCASSSGTGVNEQYFGPGTRLTVT.

This clonotype was seen just once. One junction end does not reproduce the germline sequence, and a read error may be involved. The chain links TRBV7-2 to TRBJ2-1; 8 positions match TRBD2. Germline CDR1 reads SGHTA; CDR2 reads FQGNSA. This CDR3 is 13 amino acids long. The DNA for the CDR3 is TGTGCCAGCAGCTTAGATGGGGCGGGAGGAGGGCTCTTC. Protein sequence: CASSLDGAGGGLF.

V usage is TRBV21-1 and J usage is TRBJ1-5; the table's D call, TRBD1, has no DNA check behind it. TRBV21-1 represents a pseudogene. The CDR3 is made up of 22 amino acids. DNA of the CDR3: TGTGCCAGCAGCCAAAGTGGGGGGTACAGGGGGCGGTGGGATAATAGCAATCAGCCCCAGCATTTT. This gives the protein CASSQSGGYRGRWDNSNQPQHF.

This chain uses TRBV5-6 with TRBJ2-5, with 9 bases matching TRBD1. The CDR3 has 16 residues. V gave up 1 base and J gave up 4 bases; unmatched junction bases: 8. Germline V gene lookup returns CDR1 SGHDT and CDR2 YYEEEE. This CDR3 reads CASSLPGQGIRETQYF. In DNA form, the CDR3 reads TGTGCCAGCAGCTTGCCGGGACAGGGAATTAGAGAGACCCAGTACTTC.

J is TRBJ2-1 and V is TRBV5-4, with a weak D call TRBD2 (7 bases). This CDR3 contains 15 residues. Trimming pared 6 bases from V and 1 base from J, leaving 14 bases between. CDR1 is SGHNT and CDR2 is YYREEE in the germline V gene (reference sequence). Here the CDR3 reads CASKGGGGSYNEQFF. CDR3 sequence (DNA): TGTGCCAGCAAGGGGGGAGGGGGGTCCTACAATGAGCAGTTCTTC.

J is TRBJ1-1 and V is TRBV2, with D possibly TRBD1 on 6 matching bases. The CDR3 is made up of 16 amino acids. Trimming left V 8 bases short and J 0 bases short, with 19 bases between. Germline V CDR1 and CDR2: SNHLY, FYNNEI. This CDR3 is CASDSTGYEMNTEAFF. CDR3 bases: TGTGCCAGCGATAGTACAGGGTATGAGATGAACACTGAAGCTTTCTTT.

This rearrangement joins TRBV20-1 to TRBJ2-2; the match to TRBD1 covers 10 bases. The CDR3 contains 15 residues. V lost 4 bases to trimming and J lost 3 bases; unmatched junction nucleotides: 5. CDR1 is DFQATT, CDR2 SNEGSKA, per germline (reference sequence). The CDR3, as DNA: TGCAGTGCTAAAAAGGACAGGGGGGACACCGGGGAGCTGTTTTTT. Protein product: CSAKKDRGDTGELFF.

A single count supports this clonotype. This sequence joins TRBV12-5 and TRBJ2-1; tentative D call: TRBD1 (7 bases). The CDR3 spans 15 residues. The ends were cut back, 2 bases at V and 5 bases at J, with 13 bases in the middle. Germline lookup yields CDR1 LGHNT and CDR2 FRNRAP. CDR3 sequence reads: CASGLRAGGHNEQFF. CDR3 nucleotide sequence: TGTGCTAGTGGTTTGCGGGCAGGGGGGCACAATGAGCAGTTCTTC.